The text below deals with one T cell receptor beta chain. Its cognate antigen is unknown. The CDR3 length is 14 residues. Germline trimming cut 5 bases from V and 0 bases from J; bases unmatched to any gene: 1. Germline assignment: CDR1 SQVTM and CDR2 ANQGSEA. Sequenced by immunoSEQ multiplex PCR; TCRdb stores in-frame clones only, minus some. The sample lists about 14,000 clones; approximately 74% were seen once. This entry comes from a study of tumor-infiltrating lymphocytes in localized non-small cell lung cancer. Study details: Patients included smokers and never-smokers with various histologies, some sampled after neoadjuvant chemotherapy. From each patient, both tumor and uninvolved lung, non-adjacent to tumor, were sampled. Notes on the study in general: TCR sequencing covered a subset of patients with enough tissue.

The rearrangement joins TRBV29-1 to TRBJ2-6; 7 bases map to TRBD1. Sequences were obtained from uninvolved lung tissue not adjacent to the tumor. The clonotype comes from a human donor with non-small cell lung cancer. The CDR3 coding sequence is TGCAGCGTTAGGGGGCTCTCTGGGGCCAACGTCCTGACTTTC. Protein: CSVRGLSGANVLTF.